This T cell receptor (beta chain) was identified in a study of blood T cell repertoires in COVID-19. Turning to the study itself: The United States, Italy and Spain provided the acute and convalescent COVID-19 samples. The cDNA or gDNA used as material had been derived from T cells, B-cell-depleted T cells, or PBMCs.

Seattle patient enrollment occurred during active infection, with longitudinal follow-up thereafter. Measured with immunoSEQ multiplex PCR; TCRdb has only the in-frame clones, and not every one. The data contain around 140,000 clones, less than 90% of them seen just once; the ten biggest clones take up around 9%. Germline values: CDR1 MDHEN, CDR2 SYDVKM. With 1 base removed from V and 11 bases from J, the gap between germline ends came to 11 bases. This CDR3 is built from 12 residues. The sequence was collected from a man between 25 and 39 years old with COVID-19, enrolled during active disease. V is TRBV28 and J is TRBJ1-1; D possibly corresponds to TRBD1 (5 bases). Sequencing was done on a sample of peripheral blood. CDR3 in amino acids: CASSLSGDGAFF. CDR3 in DNA: TGTGCCAGCAGTTTATCGGGGGATGGGGCTTTCTTT.